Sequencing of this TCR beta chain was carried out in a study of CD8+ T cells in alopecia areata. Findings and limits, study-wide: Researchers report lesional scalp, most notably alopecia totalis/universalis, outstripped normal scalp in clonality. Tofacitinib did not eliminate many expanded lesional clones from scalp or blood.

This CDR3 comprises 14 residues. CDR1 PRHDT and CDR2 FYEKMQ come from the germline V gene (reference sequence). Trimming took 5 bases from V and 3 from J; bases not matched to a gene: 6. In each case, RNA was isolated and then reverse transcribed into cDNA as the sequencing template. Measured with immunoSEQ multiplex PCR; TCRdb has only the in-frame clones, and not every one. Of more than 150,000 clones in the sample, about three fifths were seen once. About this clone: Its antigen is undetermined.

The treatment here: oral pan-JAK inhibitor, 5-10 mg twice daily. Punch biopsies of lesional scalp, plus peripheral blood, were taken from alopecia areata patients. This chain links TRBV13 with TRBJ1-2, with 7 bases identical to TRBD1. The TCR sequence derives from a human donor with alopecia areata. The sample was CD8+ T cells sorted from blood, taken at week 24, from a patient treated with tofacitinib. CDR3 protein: CASSPGRGYYGYTF. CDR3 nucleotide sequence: TGTGCCAGCAGCCCGGGCAGGGGGTACTATGGCTACACCTTC.